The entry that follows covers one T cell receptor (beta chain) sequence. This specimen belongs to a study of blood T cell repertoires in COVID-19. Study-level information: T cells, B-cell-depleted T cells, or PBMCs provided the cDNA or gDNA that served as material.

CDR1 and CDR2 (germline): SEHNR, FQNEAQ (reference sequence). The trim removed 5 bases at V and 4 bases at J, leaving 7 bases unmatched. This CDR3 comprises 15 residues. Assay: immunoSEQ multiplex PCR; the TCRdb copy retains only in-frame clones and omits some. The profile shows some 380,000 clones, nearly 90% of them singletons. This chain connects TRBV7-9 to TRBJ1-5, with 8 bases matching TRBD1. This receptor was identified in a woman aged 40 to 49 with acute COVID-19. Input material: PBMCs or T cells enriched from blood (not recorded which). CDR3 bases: TGTGCCAGCAGCCCGACAGGGGATCGGAATCAGCCCCAGCATTTT. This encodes CASSPTGDRNQPQHF.